This T cell receptor beta chain was recovered during a study of blood T cells in healthy people across ages. This clonotype was observed at least ten times. Primed by a sample-barcoded 5' primer and a J-beta primer mix, a second PCR proceeded for roughly 6 to 12 cycles. Every molecule of cDNA carried a tag from a template-switch adaptor with 12 random nucleotides. Using its own MiXCR run on the 5' RACE reads, TCRdb lists one record per CDR3 protein. The sample has about 1.7 million distinct CDR3 sequences; roughly 28% are singletons. The sample comprised blood. The receptor comes from a woman aged 25-40 years in good health.

The DNA of the CDR3 is TGCAGTGCTCCCGCCGGGACTAGCTATGAGCAGTTCTTC. This translates into CSAPAGTSYEQFF. The chain employs TRBV20-1 and TRBJ2-1; 9 positions agree with TRBD2. V gave up 5 bases and J gave up 8 bases; unmatched junction bases: 7. Germline V gene sequence: CDR1 DFQATT, CDR2 SNEGSKA (reference sequence). The CDR3 length is 13 residues.